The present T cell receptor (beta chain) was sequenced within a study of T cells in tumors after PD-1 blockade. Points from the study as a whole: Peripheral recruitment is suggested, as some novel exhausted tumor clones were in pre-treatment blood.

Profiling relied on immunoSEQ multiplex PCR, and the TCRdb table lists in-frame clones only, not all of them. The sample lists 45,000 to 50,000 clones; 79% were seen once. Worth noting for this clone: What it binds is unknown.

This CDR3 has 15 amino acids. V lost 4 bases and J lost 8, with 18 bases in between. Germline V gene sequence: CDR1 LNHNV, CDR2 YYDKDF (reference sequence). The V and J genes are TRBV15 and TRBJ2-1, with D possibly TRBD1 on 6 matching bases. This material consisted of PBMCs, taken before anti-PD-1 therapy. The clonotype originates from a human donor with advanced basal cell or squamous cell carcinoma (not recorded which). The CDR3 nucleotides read TGTGCCACCAGCATGAGACAGGATCTTCGAGATGAGCAGTTCTTC. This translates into CATSMRQDLRDEQFF. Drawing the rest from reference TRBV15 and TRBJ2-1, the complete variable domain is DAMVIQNPRYQVTQFGKPVTLSCSQTLNHNVMYWYQQKSSQAPKLLFHYYDKDFNNEADTPDNFQSRRPNTSFCFLDIRSPGLGDTAMYLCATSMRQDLRDEQFFGPGTRLTVL.